A single sample is the source of the 18 T cell receptor beta chains below, sequenced in a study of T-cell memory formation after mild COVID-19. TCRdb ran MiXCR on the 5' RACE reads and lists one entry per CDR3 protein. The table records under 550,000 distinct CDR3 sequences, 15% to 20% of them present only once. Sequenced material: PBMCs or a T cell subset sorted from them (not recorded which). Source of these receptors: a man in his late teens or twenties who had mild COVID-19 (a few samples of this study predate the infection). Cell type and time point are not known.

This clonotype was seen at least ten times. V gene TRBV5-1 combines with J gene TRBJ2-5; 13 nucleotides align to TRBD2. The V and J ends lost 3 bases and 5 bases, in that order; junction bases with no gene match: 10. The germline V gene encodes CDR1 SGHRS and CDR2 YFSETQ. The length of the CDR3 is 17 residues. CDR3 loop: CASSSRTSGGVSETQYF. In DNA form, the CDR3 reads TGCGCCAGCAGCTCCAGGACTAGCGGGGGAGTAAGCGAGACCCAGTACTTC.

This chain joins TRBV6-6 and TRBJ2-3; D is possibly TRBD1 or TRBD2 (6 bases each). Trimming left V 6 bases short and J 0 bases short, with 16 bases between. Per the germline V gene, CDR1 is MNHNY and CDR2 is SVGAGI (reference sequence). The CDR3 is 16 amino acids. The CDR3 loop is CASRAYGGLSTDTQYF. CDR3 nucleotide sequence: TGTGCCAGCAGAGCGTACGGGGGCCTTAGCACAGATACGCAGTATTTT.

This clonotype appeared a few times. The gene calls are TRBV5-1 and TRBJ2-1; 7 nucleotides line up with TRBD1. Losses at the gene ends were 4 bases for V and 3 bases for J; bases not matched to a gene: 4. The length of the CDR3 is 14 residues. The germline CDR1 and CDR2 sequences are SGHRS and YFSETQ. Written as DNA, the CDR3 is TGCGCCAGCAGCCCGGGACAGAACTACAATGAGCAGTTCTTC. It encodes CASSPGQNYNEQFF.

This rearrangement joins TRBV10-3 to TRBJ2-2; the D gene is possibly TRBD1 (5 bases). CDR1 and CDR2 (germline): ENHRY, SYGVKD. CDR3 size: 15 residues. The ends were cut back, 2 bases at V and 3 bases at J, with 10 bases in the middle. CDR3 in amino acids: CAISEPLGDTGELFF. For the CDR3, the DNA is TGTGCCATCAGTGAGCCCCTAGGGGACACCGGGGAGCTGTTTTTT.

This clonotype occurred a few times. The V call is TRBV7-9, the J call TRBJ1-2; D remains ambiguous. CDR3 length: 14 residues. The V and J ends lost 1 base and 4 bases respectively, with 10 bases between them. CDR1 and CDR2 from the germline V gene are SEHNR and FQNEAQ (reference sequence). The CDR3 region has the DNA TGTGCCAGCAGCTTAGGAGCCAACCGCTATGGCTACACCTTC. It yields the protein CASSLGANRYGYTF.

The chain employs TRBV12-3 or TRBV12-4 and TRBJ2-5; D is uncertain. The CDR3 totals 13 residues. V was shortened by 2 bases and J by 4 bases, with 8 bases between the two germline ends. DNA of the CDR3: TGTGCCAGCAGTTTAAGCGTGGCAGAGACCCAGTACTTC. Protein product: CASSLSVAETQYF.

This clonotype was observed a handful of times. The J gene is TRBJ2-7, the V gene TRBV29-1; 9 bases map to TRBD2. Germline V gene lookup returns CDR1 SQVTM and CDR2 ANQGSEA. V lost 6 bases, J lost 4 bases, and 13 bases stayed unmatched. The CDR3 runs 15 residues. The DNA for the CDR3 is TGCAGCGTCGCACCCATGGCGGGGGGGCAGTACGAGCAGTACTTC. It yields the protein CSVAPMAGGQYEQYF.

V is TRBV7-7 and J is TRBJ2-2, with D maybe TRBD1 (5 bases). V lost 10 bases and J lost 2, with 17 bases in between. Germline V gene sequence: CDR1 SSHAT, CDR2 FNYEAQ (reference sequence). This CDR3 spans 15 amino acids. The CDR3 sequence: CAIAPAGLNTGELFF. In DNA, the CDR3 is TGTGCCATCGCACCCGCAGGGCTAAACACCGGGGAGCTGTTTTTT.

The chain couples TRBV5-5 to TRBJ2-7, with 12 bases fitting TRBD2. J lost 4 bases, V lost 0 bases, and 5 bases had no gene match. Germline CDR1 and CDR2: SGHKS and YYEKEE (reference sequence). The CDR3 is 16 residues long. The CDR3 loop reads CASSLVPSGGGYEQYF. The CDR3 bases are TGTGCCAGCAGCTTGGTGCCTAGCGGGGGGGGGTACGAGCAGTACTTC.

As regards this clonotype: The junction shows a germline mismatch at one end, possibly a read error. The J gene is TRBJ1-3, the V gene TRBV28; 7 bases line up with TRBD1. The CDR3 extends over 13 amino acids. Looked up from germline, CDR1 is MDHEN and CDR2 is SYDVKM. CDR3 sequence reads: CASRRQGGNTTYF. The DNA of the CDR3 is TGTGCCAGCAGGAGACAGGGTGGAAACACCACATATTTT.

A note on this clonotype: A read error is possible here, since a much larger clone lies one base away. V gene TRBV5-1 combines with J gene TRBJ2-2; TRBD1 matches 12 bases. Germline CDR1 SGHRS, CDR2 YFSETQ. The CDR3 loop spans 16 amino acids. In DNA, the CDR3 is TGCGCCAGCAGCTACGGGACAGGGGGCACGGCCGGGGAGCTGTTGTTT. It encodes CASSYGTGGTAGELLF.

This rearrangement joins TRBV4-3 to TRBJ1-2; the D gene is possibly TRBD1 (6 bases). The CDR3 consists of 15 residues. Trimming removed 0 bases from V and 8 bases from J, with 16 bases in between. Germline V gives CDR1 LGHNA, CDR2 YSLEER. As DNA, the CDR3 is TGCGCCAGCAGCCAAGATGGGACACATATGGGCGGCTACACCTTC. Translation gives CASSQDGTHMGGYTF.

V usage is TRBV12-3 or TRBV12-4 and J usage is TRBJ1-4; tentatively, D is TRBD1 (6 bases). The CDR3 loop spans 16 amino acids. Trimming cost V 6 bases and J 2 bases, with 16 bases left between them. The CDR3 region has the DNA TGTGCCAGCAGCCCCGGGTGGGGGGCCACTAATGAAAAACTGTTTTTT. Protein product: CASSPGWGATNEKLFF.

The chain carries TRBV9 and TRBJ1-5, with unresolved D. The CDR3 runs 15 residues. The germline gives CDR1 SGDLS, CDR2 YYNGEE. V lost 3 bases and J lost 4, with 14 bases in between. CDR3 DNA: TGTGCCAGCAGCGAGTGGGCTGCCGAGAATCAGCCCCAGCATTTT. Translating gives CASSEWAAENQPQHF.

The chain links TRBV6-5 to TRBJ1-1; D ambiguous. Trimming removed 3 bases at V and 5 bases at J, with 10 bases between. Germline V gene sequence: CDR1 MNHEY, CDR2 SVGAGI. The CDR3 totals 13 residues. The CDR3 nucleotides read TGTGCCAGCAGTTATGGATACGAAACTGAAGCTTTCTTT. Translating it yields CASSYGYETEAFF.

The V and J genes are TRBV2 and TRBJ1-4; D is uncertain. CDR1 SNHLY and CDR2 FYNNEI come from the germline V gene. This CDR3 region has 14 residues. The germline V and J ends were trimmed by 7 bases and 4 bases, with 13 bases remaining between them. The CDR3 loop is CASIYEGNNEKLFF. In DNA, the CDR3 is TGTGCCAGCATCTATGAGGGTAATAATGAAAAACTGTTTTTT. Complete variable domain (other parts from reference TRBV2 and TRBJ1-4): EPEVTQTPSHQVTQMGQEVILRCVPISNHLYFYWYRQILGQKVEFLVSFYNNEISEKSEIFDDQFSVERPDGSNFTLKIRSTKLEDSAMYFCASIYEGNNEKLFFGSGTQLSVL.

This clonotype was seen only a few times. The chain combines TRBV29-1 with TRBJ2-5, with D perhaps matching TRBD1 or TRBD2 (6 bases each). Trimming took 4 bases from V and 6 from J, leaving 15 bases between them. The CDR3 runs to 13 residues. Germline lookup yields CDR1 SQVTM and CDR2 ANQGSEA. The CDR3 spells CSVGGASHQTQYF. CDR3 in DNA: TGCAGCGTTGGGGGGGCTAGTCACCAGACCCAGTACTTC.

This chain links TRBV7-9 with TRBJ1-2, with 11 nucleotides matching TRBD1. The CDR3 runs 15 residues. V shed 5 bases and J 5 bases; nucleotides not matched to a gene: 7. Germline V gives CDR1 SEHNR, CDR2 FQNEAQ (reference sequence). CDR3 nucleotides: TGTGCCAGCAGCCACACCGGGACAGGGGGTTATGGCTACACCTTC. It translates to CASSHTGTGGYGYTF.